A selection of T cell receptor beta chains follows, all from one sample in a study of T cells in Graves' hyperthyroidism and ophthalmopathy. TCRdb re-called the multiplex PCR reads through MiXCR, storing one row per CDR3 protein. The table has around 350,000 distinct CDR3 sequences, 19% seen once. Sequenced input: blood. The receptor set was obtained from a woman younger than 30 with Graves' hyperthyroidism. CDR3s include the opening cysteine and the closing phenylalanine or tryptophan. A D gene is named only where the DNA matches it firmly. Clone size is given for some rows only: seen once, a few or many times, or a class if the clone is expanded.

clone_size j_call v_call d_call cdr3_aa cdr3_nt
. TRBJ1-5 TRBV20-1 . CSPRGENGQPQHF TGCAGTCCTAGGGGGGAGAATGGTCAGCCCCAGCATTTT
many TRBJ2-7 TRBV12-3/TRBV12-4 . CASNIRGTNEQYF TGTGCCAGCAATATCAGGGGTACGAACGAGCAGTACTTC
. TRBJ1-2 TRBV5-1 TRBD1 CASSLSGDRGTYGYTF TGCGCCAGCAGCTTGTCGGGGGACAGGGGTACCTATGGCTACACCTTC
. TRBJ2-2 TRBV11-2 TRBD2 CASSPDRRGGRTGELFF TGTGCCAGCAGCCCAGACCGGCGGGGGGGCCGGACCGGGGAGCTGTTTTTT
many TRBJ2-7 TRBV20-1 . CSARRGYEQYF TGCAGTGCTAGGAGGGGATACGAGCAGTACTTC
many TRBJ1-2 TRBV28 . CASRLQANYGYTF TGTGCCAGCAGACTTCAGGCTAACTATGGCTACACCTTC
many TRBJ1-2 TRBV27 TRBD1 CASRTDRGGYTF TGTGCCAGCAGGACGGACAGGGGTGGCTACACCTTC
many TRBJ1-2 TRBV7-9 TRBD1 CASSLVRTGEDYTF TGTGCCAGCAGCTTAGTACGGACAGGGGAAGACTACACCTTC
few TRBJ2-7 TRBV18 . CASSPPIIHSPPYEQYF TGTGCCAGCTCACCACCTATTATTCATTCTCCCCCTTACGAGCAGTACTTC
many TRBJ1-5 TRBV11-2 . CASSLGWGQPQHF TGTGCCAGCAGCTTAGGGTGGGGTCAGCCCCAGCATTTT
. TRBJ2-5 TRBV20-1 TRBD2 CSARGGTSGGKETQYF TGCAGTGCTAGAGGTGGGACTAGCGGGGGGAAAGAGACCCAGTACTTC
once TRBJ2-7 TRBV6-1 . CASSDNRGEQYF TGTGCCAGCAGTGATAACCGGGGCGAGCAGTACTTC
few TRBJ2-6 TRBV18 . CASSPLTDSSSGANVLTF TGTGCCAGCTCACCACTAACGGACTCCAGCTCTGGGGCCAACGTCCTGACTTTC
. TRBJ2-7 TRBV19 . CASSITPASDEQYF TGTGCCAGTAGTATCACCCCCGCGTCAGACGAGCAGTACTTC
many TRBJ1-5 TRBV28 TRBD1 CASSPGGVTQPQHF TGTGCCAGCAGTCCAGGGGGGGTGACTCAGCCCCAGCATTTT
many TRBJ2-7 TRBV6-5 . CASSYSWGYTYEQYF TGTGCCAGCAGTTACTCGTGGGGGTACACCTACGAGCAGTACTTC
many TRBJ2-7 TRBV9 . CASSIGGSRTYEQYF TGTGCCAGCAGCATCGGGGGATCCCGGACCTACGAGCAGTACTTC
many TRBJ2-2 TRBV5-6 . CASSWGPGNTGELFF TGTGCCAGCAGCTGGGGCCCAGGCAACACCGGGGAGCTGTTTTTT
. TRBJ2-5 TRBV28 TRBD2 CAGSLSGLAGRGETQYF TGTGCCGGCAGTTTATCAGGACTAGCGGGGAGGGGAGAGACCCAGTACTTC
many TRBJ1-1 TRBV11-1 . CASSILRAGKNTEAFF TGTGCCAGCAGCATCCTTCGGGCAGGCAAGAACACTGAAGCTTTCTTT
. TRBJ2-7 TRBV6-1 TRBD2 CASSEDGGGLRPYEQYF TGTGCCAGCAGTGAAGATGGCGGGGGTTTGCGGCCCTACGAGCAGTACTTC
many TRBJ2-2 TRBV6-2/TRBV6-3 . CASSHWGAATGELFF TGTGCCAGCAGTCACTGGGGAGCGGCCACCGGGGAGCTGTTTTTT
many TRBJ1-5 TRBV7-9 . CASSLGTNQPQHF TGTGCCAGCAGCTTAGGGACCAATCAGCCCCAGCATTTT
many TRBJ1-5 TRBV29-1 . CSAQENGNQPQHF TGCAGCGCACAGGAAAACGGCAATCAGCCCCAGCATTTT
. TRBJ2-7 TRBV20-1 TRBD2 CSAGTSGGYEQYF TGCAGTGCCGGGACTAGCGGAGGCTACGAGCAGTACTTC
. TRBJ1-1 TRBV5-1 TRBD1 CASSIQGVGNTEAFF TGCGCCAGCAGCATACAGGGGGTAGGGAACACTGAAGCTTTCTTT
many TRBJ1-2 TRBV2 TRBD1 CASSPEGQGGGFRGYTF TGTGCCAGCAGCCCGGAGGGACAGGGGGGGGGATTTCGTGGCTACACCTTC
few TRBJ1-2 TRBV6-5 TRBD1 CASSYQGASYGYTF TGTGCCAGCAGTTACCAGGGGGCTAGCTATGGCTACACCTTC
. TRBJ1-1 TRBV25-1 . CASGLDGFEAFF TGTGCCAGCGGACTGGACGGCTTTGAAGCTTTCTTT
many TRBJ2-7 TRBV4-1 . CASSQQVDSPYEQYF TGCGCCAGCAGCCAACAAGTTGACAGTCCCTACGAGCAGTACTTC
. TRBJ2-7 TRBV7-8 . CASRGDETYEQYF TGTGCCAGCAGGGGGGACGAAACCTACGAGCAGTACTTC
. TRBJ2-5 TRBV6-1 . CASGSRQATQYF TGTGCCAGCGGATCCCGGCAGGCTACCCAGTACTTC
many TRBJ2-5 TRBV6-1 TRBD2 CASRSRSGGAVETQYF TGTGCCAGCAGATCACGTAGCGGGGGGGCGGTGGAGACCCAGTACTTC
many TRBJ1-2 TRBV6-5 . CASSSRGGYYGYTF TGTGCCAGCAGTTCCAGGGGAGGCTACTATGGCTACACCTTC
. TRBJ1-2 TRBV5-1 . CASSSLRDTGYTF TGCGCCAGCAGCAGTCTCCGGGACACTGGCTACACCTTC
many TRBJ1-1 TRBV2 . CAILPQGDTEAFF TGTGCCATCTTACCTCAGGGAGACACTGAAGCTTTCTTT
. TRBJ2-7 TRBV7-9 TRBD2 CASSSTSGVEEQYF TGTGCCAGCAGCTCGACTAGCGGAGTGGAGGAGCAGTACTTC
many TRBJ2-7 TRBV20-1 TRBD1 CSASFQGDEQYF TGCAGTGCTAGTTTTCAGGGGGACGAGCAGTACTTC
many TRBJ1-2 TRBV11-2 . CASSRTGSRGGGYTF TGTGCCAGCAGCCGAACAGGGTCTCGTGGTGGTGGCTACACCTTC
many TRBJ2-2 TRBV6-5 . CASSYSTVPPNTGELFF TGTGCCAGCAGTTACTCGACGGTCCCCCCAAACACCGGGGAGCTGTTTTTT
. TRBJ2-7 TRBV27 . CASSSSRGPYEQYF TGTGCCAGCAGTTCATCCAGGGGCCCCTACGAGCAGTACTTC
many TRBJ1-3 TRBV5-1 . CASSRGREGSGNTIYF TGCGCCAGCAGCCGGGGGAGAGAGGGCTCTGGAAACACCATATATTTT
many TRBJ1-2 TRBV11-1 . CASSPGQINYGYTF TGTGCCAGCAGCCCCGGACAGATAAACTATGGCTACACCTTC
many TRBJ1-5 TRBV7-8 . CASSLEGHNQPQHF TGTGCCAGCAGCTTAGAAGGGCATAATCAGCCCCAGCATTTT
few TRBJ2-5 TRBV9 . CANQETQYF TGTGCCAACCAAGAGACCCAGTACTTC